This T cell receptor (beta chain) was documented in a study of identifying expanded T cells in peripheral blood. Points from the study as a whole: Approximately two-week clone count variance significantly increased as total template count grew. Over around two and four weeks, about 15 and 19 clones changed, versus more than 1 between replicates.

The V and J ends lost 0 bases and 1 base, in that order; junction bases with no gene match: 5. Looked up from germline, CDR1 is MNHEY and CDR2 is SVGAGI. The CDR3 loop spans 16 amino acids. Sequencing was performed with immunoSEQ multiplex PCR; in TCRdb, only in-frame clones are kept and a portion is missing. Of 100,000 or so clones in the sample, about 89% were seen once. Concerning this clone: Its antigen is still unknown.

Collection occurred without any documented infections or immune events in donors. The source is a person aged 18-69 years in good health. The chain links TRBV6-5 to TRBJ1-1; 7 bases fit TRBD1. The sequenced sample consisted of blood. CDR3 nucleotide sequence: TGTGCCAGCAGTTACTCCCGGGACAGAGAGAACACTGAAGCTTTCTTT. Its translation is CASSYSRDRENTEAFF.